This entry concerns a single T cell receptor (beta chain). Antigen unknown. This specimen belongs to a study of T-cell memory formation after mild COVID-19. Study-level information: Clusters were largely donor specific.

CDR1 and CDR2 from the germline V gene are KGHSH and LQKENI. V shed 0 bases and J shed 3 bases, with 11 bases lying between them. The CDR3 is 15 residues long. Findings and limits, study-wide: Day 15 to 85 contracting clones showed balanced CD4/CD8; day 15 to 37 expanders favored CD4+. Still unconfirmed is whether the second-wave clones peaking on day 37 recognized SARS-CoV-2.

A 5'RACE reaction primed in the constant segment made cDNA libraries of TCR alpha and TCR beta, and these carried sample barcodes and UMIs. TCRdb redid the calling of the 5' RACE reads with MiXCR, one entry per CDR3 protein. The sample has roughly 170,000 distinct CDR3 sequences; about 18% are singletons. The clonotype originates from a man between 18 and 29 years old who had mild COVID-19 (a few samples of this study predate the infection). Cell type and time point are not known. The gene calls are TRBV18 and TRBJ1-1, with unresolved D. The source material was PBMCs or a T cell subset sorted from them (not recorded which). CDR3 nucleotide sequence: TGTGCCAGCTCACCACCGGCCTCTTGGGACACTGAAGCTTTCTTT. It translates to CASSPPASWDTEAFF.